The clone carrying this T cell receptor (beta chain) was found a few times. The entry originates in a study of T cells in Graves' hyperthyroidism and ophthalmopathy. Study summary: Before treatment of any kind, peripheral blood was taken at initial diagnosis.

RNA transcripts served as the template for amplifying TCR beta CDR3 regions. The HTBI primer set served for first-round RT-PCR of the TCR CDR3. TCRdb called the multiplex PCR reads again in MiXCR, with one record for every CDR3 protein. The sample records under 700,000 distinct CDR3 sequences, over 15% being singletons. V was cut by 0 bases and J by 5 bases, with 16 bases left in between. Germline V gene data show CDR1 as SGHTA and CDR2 as FQGNSA. The CDR3 totals 16 residues. Disease duration under 2 months; hyperthyroidism patients were aged 18 to 65. Fresh 10 ml peripheral blood yielded PBMCs. The sequence came from a young woman with Graves' hyperthyroidism. Material: blood. The gene calls are TRBV7-2 and TRBJ1-2; D is unresolved. The DNA of the CDR3 is TGTGCCAGCAGCTTAGCGTTCGAGGCGGCGGGTTATGGCTACACCTTC. Translated, it gives CASSLAFEAAGYGYTF.